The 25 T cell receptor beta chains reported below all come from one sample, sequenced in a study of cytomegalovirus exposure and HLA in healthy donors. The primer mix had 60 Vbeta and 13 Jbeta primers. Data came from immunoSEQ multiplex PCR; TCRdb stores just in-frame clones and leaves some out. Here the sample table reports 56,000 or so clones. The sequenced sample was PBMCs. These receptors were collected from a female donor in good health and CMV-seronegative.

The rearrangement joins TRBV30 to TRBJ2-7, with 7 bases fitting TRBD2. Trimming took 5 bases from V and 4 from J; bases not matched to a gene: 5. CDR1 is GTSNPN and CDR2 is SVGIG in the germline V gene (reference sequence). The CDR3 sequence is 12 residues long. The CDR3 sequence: CAWCQGGYEQYF. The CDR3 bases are TGTGCCTGGTGCCAGGGAGGGTACGAGCAGTACTTC.

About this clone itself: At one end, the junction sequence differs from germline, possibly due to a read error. CDR3 DNA sequence: TGTGCCAGCAGCTTGCGGGACTACCATGAGCAGTTCTTC. It is translated as CASSLRDYHEQFF. The chain has TRBV5-4 and TRBJ2-1; TRBD2 matches 7 bases. In germline, CDR1 is SGHNT, CDR2 YYREEE (reference sequence). CDR3 length: 13 amino acids.

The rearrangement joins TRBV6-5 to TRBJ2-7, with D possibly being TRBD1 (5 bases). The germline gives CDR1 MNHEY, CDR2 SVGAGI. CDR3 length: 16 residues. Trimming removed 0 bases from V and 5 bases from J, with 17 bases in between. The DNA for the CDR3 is TGTGCCAGCAGTTACTCAGGGGCAAGAAACCTAGACGAGCAGTACTTC. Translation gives CASSYSGARNLDEQYF.

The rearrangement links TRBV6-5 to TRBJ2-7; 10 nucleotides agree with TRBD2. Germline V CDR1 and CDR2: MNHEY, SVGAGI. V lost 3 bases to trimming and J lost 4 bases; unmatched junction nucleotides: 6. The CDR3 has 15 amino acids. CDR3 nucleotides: TGTGCCAGCAGTTATTCGGCTAGCGGGAGTTACGAGCAGTACTTC. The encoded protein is CASSYSASGSYEQYF.

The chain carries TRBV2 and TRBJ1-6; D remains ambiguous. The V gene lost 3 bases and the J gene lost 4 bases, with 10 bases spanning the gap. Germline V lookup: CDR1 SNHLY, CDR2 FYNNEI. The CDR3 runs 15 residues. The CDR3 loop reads CASSEERTYNSPLHF. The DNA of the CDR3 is TGTGCCAGCAGTGAGGAGCGGACTTATAATTCACCCCTCCACTTT.

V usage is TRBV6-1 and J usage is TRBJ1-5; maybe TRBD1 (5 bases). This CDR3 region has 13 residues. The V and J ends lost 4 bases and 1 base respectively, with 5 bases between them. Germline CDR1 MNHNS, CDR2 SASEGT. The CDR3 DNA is TGTGCCAGCAGTGGACAGAGCAATCAGCCCCAGCATTTT. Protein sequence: CASSGQSNQPQHF.

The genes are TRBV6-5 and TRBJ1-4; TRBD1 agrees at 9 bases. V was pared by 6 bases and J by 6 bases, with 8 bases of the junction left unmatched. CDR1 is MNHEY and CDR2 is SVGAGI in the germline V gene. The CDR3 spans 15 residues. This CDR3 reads CASSRRQGVDEKLFF. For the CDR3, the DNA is TGTGCCAGCAGCCGGCGACAGGGGGTGGATGAAAAACTGTTTTTT.

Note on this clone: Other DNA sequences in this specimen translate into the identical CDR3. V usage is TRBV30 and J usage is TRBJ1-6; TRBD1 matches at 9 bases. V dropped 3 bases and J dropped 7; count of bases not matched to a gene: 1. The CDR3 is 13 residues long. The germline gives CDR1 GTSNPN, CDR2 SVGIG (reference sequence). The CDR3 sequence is CAWRGQGNSPLHF. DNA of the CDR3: TGTGCCTGGAGGGGACAGGGAAATTCACCCCTCCACTTT. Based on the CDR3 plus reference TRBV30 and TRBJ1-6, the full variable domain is SQTIHQWPATLVQPVGSPLSLECTVEGTSNPNLYWYRQAAGRGLQLLFYSVGIGQISSEVPQNLSASRPQDRQFILSSKKLLLSDSGFYLCAWRGQGNSPLHFGNGTRLTVT.

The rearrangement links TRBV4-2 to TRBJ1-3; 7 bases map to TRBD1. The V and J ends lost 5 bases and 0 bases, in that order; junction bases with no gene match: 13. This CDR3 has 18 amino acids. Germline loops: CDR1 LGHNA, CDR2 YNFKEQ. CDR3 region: CASSKLTGTEDSGNTIYF. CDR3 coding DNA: TGTGCCAGCAGCAAACTCACCGGGACAGAAGACTCTGGAAACACCATATATTTT.

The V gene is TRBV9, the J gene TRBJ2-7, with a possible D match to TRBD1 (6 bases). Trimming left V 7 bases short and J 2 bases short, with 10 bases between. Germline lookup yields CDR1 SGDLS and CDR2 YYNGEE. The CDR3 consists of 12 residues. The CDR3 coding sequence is TGTGCCAGCTTGTCAGGGGCCTACGAGCAGTACTTC. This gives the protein CASLSGAYEQYF.

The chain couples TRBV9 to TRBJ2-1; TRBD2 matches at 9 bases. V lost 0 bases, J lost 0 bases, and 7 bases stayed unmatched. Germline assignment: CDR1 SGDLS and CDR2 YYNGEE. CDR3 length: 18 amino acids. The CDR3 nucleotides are TGTGCCAGCAGCGTAGTCAGCGGGGGGCCGAGCTCCTACAATGAGCAGTTCTTC. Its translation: CASSVVSGGPSSYNEQFF.

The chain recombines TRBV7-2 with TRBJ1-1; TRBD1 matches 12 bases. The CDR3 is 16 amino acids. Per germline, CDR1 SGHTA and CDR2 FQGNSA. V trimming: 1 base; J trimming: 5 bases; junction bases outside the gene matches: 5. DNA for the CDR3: TGTGCCAGCAGCTTAGGGTGGGACAGGGGGCGAACTGAAGCTTTCTTT. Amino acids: CASSLGWDRGRTEAFF. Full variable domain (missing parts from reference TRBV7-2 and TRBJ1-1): GAGVSQSPSNKVTEKGKDVELRCDPISGHTALYWYRQSLGQGLEFLIYFQGNSAPDKSGLPSDRFSAERTGGSVSTLTIQRTQQEDSAVYLCASSLGWDRGRTEAFFGQGTRLTVV.

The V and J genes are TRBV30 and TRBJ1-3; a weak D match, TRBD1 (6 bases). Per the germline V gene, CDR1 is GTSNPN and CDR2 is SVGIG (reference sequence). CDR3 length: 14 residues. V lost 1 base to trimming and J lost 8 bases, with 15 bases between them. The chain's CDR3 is CAWSAPGATHTIYF. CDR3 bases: TGTGCCTGGAGTGCCCCAGGGGCTACACACACCATATATTTT.

CDR3 sequence reads: CASSFGQARTGELFF. The CDR3, as DNA: TGTGCCAGCAGTTTTGGACAGGCGCGCACCGGGGAGCTGTTTTTT. The V and J genes are TRBV5-4 and TRBJ2-2; 7 nucleotides agree with TRBD1. V lost 5 bases, J lost 4 bases, and 8 bases stayed unmatched. This CDR3 contains 15 residues. The germline V gene has CDR1 SGHNT and CDR2 YYREEE (reference sequence).

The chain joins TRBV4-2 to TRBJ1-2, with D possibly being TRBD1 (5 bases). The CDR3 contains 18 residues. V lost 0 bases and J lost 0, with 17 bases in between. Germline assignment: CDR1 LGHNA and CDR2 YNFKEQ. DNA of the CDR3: TGTGCCAGCAGCCAAGAGTTTTTCGTGACAGTAGCTAACTATGGCTACACCTTC. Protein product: CASSQEFFVTVANYGYTF.

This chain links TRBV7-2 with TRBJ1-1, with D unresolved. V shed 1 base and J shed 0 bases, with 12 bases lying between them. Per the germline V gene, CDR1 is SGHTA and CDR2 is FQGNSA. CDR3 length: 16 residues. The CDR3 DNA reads TGTGCCAGCAGCTTAGGGAAAAGACTTTTGAACACTGAAGCTTTCTTT. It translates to CASSLGKRLLNTEAFF.

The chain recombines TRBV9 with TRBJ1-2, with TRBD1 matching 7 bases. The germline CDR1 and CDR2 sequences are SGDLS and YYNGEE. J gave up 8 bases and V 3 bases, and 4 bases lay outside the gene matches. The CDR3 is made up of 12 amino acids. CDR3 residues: CASSGNRGGYTF. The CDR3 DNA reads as TGTGCCAGCAGCGGGAACAGGGGAGGCTACACCTTC.

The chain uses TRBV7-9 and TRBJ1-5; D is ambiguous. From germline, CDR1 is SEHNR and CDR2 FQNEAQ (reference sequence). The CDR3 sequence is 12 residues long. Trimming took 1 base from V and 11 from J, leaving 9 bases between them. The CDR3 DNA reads TGTGCCAGCAGCTTAGTTGGGCAGGCCCAGCATTTT. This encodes CASSLVGQAQHF.

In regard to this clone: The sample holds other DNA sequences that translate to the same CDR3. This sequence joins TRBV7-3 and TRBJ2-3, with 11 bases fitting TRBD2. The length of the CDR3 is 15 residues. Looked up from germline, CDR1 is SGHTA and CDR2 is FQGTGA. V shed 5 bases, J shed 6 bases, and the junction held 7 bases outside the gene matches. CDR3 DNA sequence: TGTGCCAGCAGCCCCTTAGCGGGAGGGCCGGATACGCAGTATTTT. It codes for CASSPLAGGPDTQYF. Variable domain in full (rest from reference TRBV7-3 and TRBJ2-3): GAGVSQTPSNKVTEKGKYVELRCDPISGHTALYWYRQSLGQGPEFLIYFQGTGAADDSGLPNDRFFAVRPEGSVSTLKIQRTERGDSAVYLCASSPLAGGPDTQYFGPGTRLTVL.

CDR3 amino acids: CASSLAGQGAASQPQHF. The CDR3, as DNA: TGTGCCAGCAGCTTGGCCGGACAGGGGGCCGCGAGTCAGCCCCAGCATTTT. This sequence joins TRBV7-9 and TRBJ1-5; 11 bases align to TRBD1. CDR3 length: 17 residues. Trimming at V came to 3 bases and at J to 6 bases, leaving 10 bases not matched to a gene. The germline V gene encodes CDR1 SEHNR and CDR2 FQNEAQ (reference sequence).

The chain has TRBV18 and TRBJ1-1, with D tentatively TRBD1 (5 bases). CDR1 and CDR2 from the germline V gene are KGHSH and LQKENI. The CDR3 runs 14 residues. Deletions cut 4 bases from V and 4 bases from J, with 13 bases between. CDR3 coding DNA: TGTGCCAGCTCACGCGGGGGGTCCCCCACTGAAGCTTTCTTT. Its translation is CASSRGGSPTEAFF. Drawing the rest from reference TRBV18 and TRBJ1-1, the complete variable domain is NAGVMQNPRHLVRRRGQEARLRCSPMKGHSHVYWYRQLPEEGLKFMVYLQKENIIDESGMPKERFSAEFPKEGPSILRIQQVVRGDSAAYFCASSRGGSPTEAFFGQGTRLTVV.

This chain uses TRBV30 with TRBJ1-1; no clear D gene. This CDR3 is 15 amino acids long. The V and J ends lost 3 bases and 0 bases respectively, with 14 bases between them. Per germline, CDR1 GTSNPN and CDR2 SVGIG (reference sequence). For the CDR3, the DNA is TGTGCCTGGAGCCCCGGCGGGCACATGAACACTGAAGCTTTCTTT. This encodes CAWSPGGHMNTEAFF.

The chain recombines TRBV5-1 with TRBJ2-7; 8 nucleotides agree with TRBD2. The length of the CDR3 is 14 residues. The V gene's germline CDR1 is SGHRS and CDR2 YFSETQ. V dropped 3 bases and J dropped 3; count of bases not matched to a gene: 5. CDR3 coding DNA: TGCGCCAGCAGCTCGAATAGCGGGATCTACGAGCAGTACTTC. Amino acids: CASSSNSGIYEQYF.

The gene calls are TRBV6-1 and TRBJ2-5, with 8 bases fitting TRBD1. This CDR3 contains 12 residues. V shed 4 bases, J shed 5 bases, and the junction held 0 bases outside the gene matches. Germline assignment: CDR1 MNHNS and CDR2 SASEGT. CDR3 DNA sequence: TGTGCCAGCAGTGGACAGGGGGAGACCCAGTACTTC. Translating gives CASSGQGETQYF.

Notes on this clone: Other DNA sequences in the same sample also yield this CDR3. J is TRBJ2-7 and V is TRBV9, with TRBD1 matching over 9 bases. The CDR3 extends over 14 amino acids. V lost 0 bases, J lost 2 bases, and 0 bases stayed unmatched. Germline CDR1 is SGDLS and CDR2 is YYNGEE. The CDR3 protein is CASSVGQGAYEQYF. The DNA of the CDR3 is TGTGCCAGCAGCGTAGGACAGGGGGCCTACGAGCAGTACTTC.